This paragraph reports one T cell receptor beta chain. Data came from immunoSEQ multiplex PCR; TCRdb stores just in-frame clones and leaves some out. In the table there are approximately 230,000 clones, 86% of which are singletons. The data stem from a study of blood T cell repertoires in COVID-19. V was clipped by 8 bases and J by 6 bases, with 13 bases between them. CDR3 length: 13 residues. The V gene's germline CDR1 is SEHNR and CDR2 FQNEAQ (reference sequence). This sequence originates from a man under 40 who had recovered from COVID-19. The sequenced material came from peripheral blood. This chain connects TRBV7-9 to TRBJ2-2; possible D gene TRBD1, 5 bases. CDR3 nucleotide sequence: TGTGCCAGCGGGGCCGACCGCCCCGGGGAGCTGTTTTTT. This gives the protein CASGADRPGELFF.